The source of this T cell receptor (beta chain) is a study of cytomegalovirus exposure and HLA in healthy donors. For the study at large: The 120 or so validation repertoires used a platform that matched the one used for the approximately 610 first-cohort repertoires, as a later analysis reported.

A word on this clone: No antigen is known for it.

Study conclusions and caveats: Many donors shared some public TCRs, even though most TCR sequences were rare. Altogether, 150 to 200 TCR beta chains were recorded as cytomegalovirus-associated.

Here immunoSEQ multiplex PCR was the method, and the copy in TCRdb shows in-frame clones only, minus some. This sample yields about 200,000 clones, of which just over 85% are seen a single time; approximately 2.9% belongs to the top ten. This receptor was obtained from a woman in her late teens or twenties in good health and CMV-seronegative. Sequencing was done on a sample of PBMCs.

As DNA, the CDR3 is TGTGCCAGCAGGGCAGGTGCCAAAAACATTCAGTACTTC. Its protein product is CASRAGAKNIQYF. The chain carries TRBV6-5 and TRBJ2-4; D is unresolved. The CDR3 loop spans 13 amino acids. Germline V gene sequence: CDR1 MNHEY, CDR2 SVGAGI. V lost 6 bases, J lost 1 base, and 7 bases lay in between.